The present T cell receptor (beta chain) was sequenced within a study of shared clonotypes between healthy human individuals. Deletions cut 3 bases from V and 3 bases from J, with 9 bases between. Germline V lookup: CDR1 MNHEY, CDR2 SVGAGI. This CDR3 has 14 amino acids. Here immunoSEQ multiplex PCR was the method, and the copy in TCRdb shows in-frame clones only, minus some. In the table there are about a million clones, approximately 80% of which are singletons. To note about this clone: No antigen is known for it.

Study observations and caveats: Naive subsets typically showed greater estimated richness than memory subsets.

This rearrangement joins TRBV6-5 to TRBJ2-1; D not resolved. The clonotype comes from a man younger than 35 in good health. Some clones in this sample may be carry-over from other donors' samples. Input material: memory CD4+ T cells from PBMCs. Subset noted: CD45RA-negative fraction. In DNA form, the CDR3 reads TGTGCCAGCAGTTATCCCACCCTCTACAATGAGCAGTTCTTC. Encoded protein: CASSYPTLYNEQFF.